This T cell receptor beta chain was sequenced during a study of monozygotic twins with cystic fibrosis. Study-level findings and limits: Clonality was generally low (median approximately 0.0094), higher in the most severe patients.

Sequenced by immunoSEQ multiplex PCR; TCRdb stores in-frame clones only, minus some. The top ten hold roughly 0.85% of the sample, which has 25,000 to 35,000 clones, 70% to 90% seen once. J was trimmed by 7 bases and V by 0 bases; bases with no gene match: 7. Germline CDR1 LNHDA, CDR2 SQIVND (reference sequence). The length of the CDR3 is 15 residues. Concerning this clone itself: No antigen is known for it.

The receptor's source is a girl aged 2 to 9 with cystic fibrosis. The sample taken for sequencing was blood. The chain recombines TRBV19 with TRBJ2-3; 7 bases align to TRBD1. The CDR3 nucleotides are TGTGCCAGTAGTATAGATTTGGCAGGGGGAAATACGCAGTATTTT. Its protein is CASSIDLAGGNTQYF. Using reference TRBV19 and TRBJ2-3 for the parts outside the CDR3, the full variable domain is DGGITQSPKYLFRKEGQNVTLSCEQNLNHDAMYWYRQDPGQGLRLIYYSQIVNDFQKGDIAEGYSVSREKKESFPLTVTSAQKNPTAFYLCASSIDLAGGNTQYFGPGTRLTVL.